This T cell receptor beta chain was sequenced during a study of Graves' ophthalmopathy and Graves' hyperthyroidism. General study findings and limits: The model flagged ophthalmopathy progression at 65% to 71% sensitivity and 72% to 85% specificity. The blood repertoire also included most expanded thyroid clonotypes above 0.001 frequency.

Diagnosis used clinical symptoms, serum thyroxine, TRAb, thyroid ultrasound and orbital computed tomography. RNA transcripts were the source from which TCR beta CDR3 regions were amplified. RT-PCR was first run with HTBI primers, then multiplex PCR in a second round. TCRdb called the multiplex PCR reads again in MiXCR, with one record for every CDR3 protein. The sample has around 1,200,000 distinct CDR3 sequences, about 35% seen once. Trimming shortened V by 0 bases and J by 1 base, and 10 bases separated the two germline ends. CDR3 length: 15 residues. CDR1 is SGDLS, CDR2 YYNGEE, per germline. This clonotype was detected ten times or more. No antigen is known for it.

The gene calls are TRBV9 and TRBJ1-1; D is uncertain. Sequencing was performed on peripheral blood or thyroid tissue (not recorded which). This TCR came from an adult man with Graves' hyperthyroidism. CDR3 DNA: TGTGCCAGCAGCGTAGGGGCGGAAAAGAACACTGAAGCTTTCTTT. It yields the protein CASSVGAEKNTEAFF.